The 15 T cell receptor beta chains given below trace back to one sample, sequenced in a study of beta chain features in type 1 diabetes. Expressed TCRB transcripts were sequenced because the isolated RNA had all been reverse transcribed beforehand. The table came from immunoSEQ multiplex PCR; TCRdb's copy has only in-frame clones and leaves some out. The table records fewer than 200,000 clones, around 8% of them present only once. The sample taken for sequencing was central memory CD4+ T cells from blood. The receptors derive from a man between 18 and 29 years old in good health.

The chain carries TRBV5-4 and TRBJ1-4; TRBD1 matches 8 bases. Germline lookup yields CDR1 SGHNT and CDR2 YYREEE (reference sequence). The V gene end was trimmed by 4 bases and the J gene end by 4 bases; junction bases not matched to a gene: 9. CDR3 size: 16 residues. CDR3 amino acids: CASSPEPTGDNEKLFF. DNA of the CDR3: TGTGCCAGCAGCCCGGAACCGACAGGGGATAATGAAAAACTGTTTTTT.

This clone was seen many times. The chain is built from TRBV4-2 and TRBJ2-1; D is possibly TRBD2 (7 bases). Trimming stripped 1 base from V and 6 bases from J, with 13 bases between. The CDR3 consists of 15 residues. CDR1 LGHNA and CDR2 YNFKEQ come from the germline V gene. CDR3 amino acids: CASSQVRGAGNEQFF. The CDR3 DNA sequence: TGTGCCAGCAGCCAAGTCCGGGGGGCGGGCAATGAGCAGTTCTTC.

V usage is TRBV19 and J usage is TRBJ1-4; a possible D gene is TRBD1 (5 bases). V shed 6 bases and J shed 7 bases, with 15 bases lying between them. The CDR3 runs 14 residues. Germline V CDR1 and CDR2: LNHDA, SQIVND (reference sequence). DNA for the CDR3: TGTGCCAGTAGGGAAGGGGCGCTGAGTGAAAAACTGTTTTTT. Amino acids: CASREGALSEKLFF.

This clone was found a few times. V usage is TRBV4-2 and J usage is TRBJ1-5; TRBD1 is a possible D gene (5 bases). Germline V gives CDR1 LGHNA, CDR2 YNFKEQ. This CDR3 region has 17 residues. V was pared by 1 base and J by 2 bases, with 15 bases between. The DNA for the CDR3 is TGTGCCAGCAGCCAAGTGGGGGGTAGTGGTGGCAATCAGCCCCAGCATTTT. Translating gives CASSQVGGSGGNQPQHF.

The chain carries TRBV9 and TRBJ2-5, with TRBD1 as a possible D gene (6 bases). Trimming shortened V by 3 bases and J by 5 bases, and 20 bases separated the two germline ends. The V gene's germline CDR1 is SGDLS and CDR2 YYNGEE. The CDR3 sequence is 16 residues long. CDR3 amino acids: CASSASPTGKKETQYF. The CDR3 nucleotides read TGTGCCAGCAGCGCATCCCCGACAGGTAAAAAGGAGACCCAGTACTTC.

This sequence joins TRBV6-5 and TRBJ2-7, with TRBD1 matching 10 bases. From germline, CDR1 is MNHEY and CDR2 SVGAGI. J was trimmed by 7 bases and V by 7 bases; bases with no gene match: 10. CDR3 size: 14 residues. The chain's CDR3 is CASTLGQGTEEQYF. As DNA, the CDR3 is TGTGCCAGCACCCTGGGACAGGGGACGGAAGAGCAGTACTTC.

The chain combines TRBV19 with TRBJ2-7; 7 bases are shared with TRBD1. V shed 5 bases, J shed 6 bases, and the junction held 10 bases outside the gene matches. The CDR3 is 14 residues long. CDR1 and CDR2 (germline): LNHDA, SQIVND (reference sequence). This CDR3 reads CASSLPTGATEQYF. As DNA, the CDR3 is TGTGCCAGTAGTCTGCCCACAGGGGCCACCGAGCAGTACTTC.

This clone was observed a handful of times. The gene calls are TRBV19 and TRBJ2-7; 9 nucleotides align to TRBD1. This CDR3 region has 16 residues. Trimming removed 6 bases from V and 4 bases from J; junction bases left unmatched: 13. In germline, CDR1 is LNHDA, CDR2 SQIVND (reference sequence). CDR3 amino acids: CASRLVGRQGEYEQYF. The CDR3 DNA sequence: TGTGCCAGTAGACTGGTTGGGAGACAGGGGGAGTACGAGCAGTACTTC.

This clone was found many times. The gene calls are TRBV4-2 and TRBJ2-3; 13 nucleotides match TRBD2. Unmatched junction bases numbered 1, after V lost 1 base and J lost 6 bases. The germline gives CDR1 LGHNA, CDR2 YNFKEQ. The length of the CDR3 is 15 residues. The CDR3 protein is CASSQGTSGSDTQYF. The CDR3 DNA sequence: TGTGCCAGCAGCCAAGGGACTAGCGGGAGCGATACGCAGTATTTT.

This clone was seen ten or more times. The chain links TRBV28 to TRBJ1-2; 8 bases are a match to TRBD1. Germline CDR1 MDHEN, CDR2 SYDVKM. The CDR3 sequence is 16 residues long. V lost 7 bases, J lost 0 bases, and 10 bases stayed unmatched. The CDR3 protein is CASTDRQGSSNYGYTF. Written as DNA, the CDR3 is TGTGCCAGCACCGATCGACAGGGGTCGTCTAACTATGGCTACACCTTC.

V is TRBV11-2 and J is TRBJ1-5, with 9 bases matching TRBD1. This CDR3 has 14 residues. After removal of 5 bases from V and 4 bases from J, the junction contained 3 bases not matched to a gene. Germline V gene sequence: CDR1 SGHAT, CDR2 FQNNGV. The CDR3 sequence: CASSVDRGNQPQHF. The CDR3 DNA follows: TGTGCCAGCAGCGTGGACAGGGGAAATCAGCCCCAGCATTTT. Full variable domain (rest looked up from reference TRBV11-2 and TRBJ1-5): EAGVAQSPRYKIIEKRQSVAFWCNPISGHATLYWYQQILGQGPKLLIQFQNNGVVDDSQLPKDRFSAERLKGVDSTLKIQPAKLEDSAVYLCASSVDRGNQPQHFGDGTRLSIL.

CDR3: CASSPDSSSYNEQFF. The CDR3 DNA is TGCGCCAGCAGCCCTGACTCGAGCTCCTACAATGAGCAGTTCTTC. This sequence joins TRBV4-1 and TRBJ2-1; D not certain. Trimming took off 4 bases at V and 0 bases at J, with 10 bases between the two ends. The CDR3 spans 15 residues. Germline CDR1 MGHRA, CDR2 YSYEKL.

The chain uses TRBV10-3 and TRBJ2-7; TRBD1 might be the D (5 bases). The length of the CDR3 is 15 residues. Trimming stripped 3 bases from V and 2 bases from J, with 14 bases between. The germline CDR1 and CDR2 sequences are ENHRY and SYGVKD. CDR3 protein: CAISEIRGRTYEQYF. In nucleotides, the CDR3 is TGTGCCATCAGTGAAATAAGGGGTCGAACCTACGAGCAGTACTTC.

This chain connects TRBV4-3 to TRBJ1-6; the match to TRBD1 covers 7 bases. In germline, CDR1 is LGHNA, CDR2 YSLEER. The CDR3 has 14 amino acids. J lost 10 bases, V lost 4 bases, and 7 bases had no gene match. In DNA form, the CDR3 reads TGCGCCAGCAGCCCTGACAGGGCTGGGTCACCCCTCCACTTT. Its translation: CASSPDRAGSPLHF.

This clone showed up just a few times. The genes are TRBV28 and TRBJ1-5; 7 nucleotides match TRBD1. CDR1 is MDHEN and CDR2 is SYDVKM in the germline V gene. Trimming took 8 bases from V and 7 from J; bases not matched to a gene: 14. This CDR3 has 15 amino acids. Here the CDR3 reads CASFLSEGAGQPQHF. CDR3 coding DNA: TGTGCCAGCTTCCTCTCCGAGGGGGCAGGACAGCCCCAGCATTTT.